This T cell receptor (beta chain) was sequenced for a study of a mutant IDH1 vaccine in newly diagnosed glioma. Study as a whole: With temozolomide cycles, or 4-6 weeks after radiotherapy alone, vaccination was started. Overall study results and limits: Among top peripheral T cell clonotypes, changes seemed unrelated to pseudoprogression. There were vaccine-induced immune responses in about 92% of the patients.

Germline V gives CDR1 SGHRS, CDR2 YFSETQ. The CDR3 runs to 15 residues. J was trimmed by 4 bases and V by 0 bases; bases with no gene match: 5. Generated by immunoSEQ multiplex PCR, the TCRdb table keeps only in-frame clones and is missing some. Seen here are 30,000 or so clones, roughly 75% observed once, and the top ten hold roughly 3.2%. The time point: week 35, safety follow-up. Doses consisted of 300 ug of mutant IDH1 20-mer peptide each, paired with topical imiquimod. The study gave patients eight vaccinations in weeks 1, 3, 5, 7, 11, 15, 19, 23. As for this clone: Its antigen is still unknown.

The chain combines TRBV5-1 with TRBJ1-1, with TRBD1 matching 8 bases. Here the sequenced sample was PBMCs, taken from a glioma patient whose treatment included an IDH1 peptide vaccine. The source is a man aged 35 to 55 with glioma. Some clones in this sample may be carry-over from other donors' samples. The CDR3 nucleotides are TGCGCCAGCAGCTTGGGTCTTACAGGGGGCACTGAAGCTTTCTTT. This sequence encodes CASSLGLTGGTEAFF. Supplemented by reference TRBV5-1 and TRBJ1-1, the full variable domain reads KAGVTQTPRYLIKTRGQQVTLSCSPISGHRSVSWYQQTPGQGLQFLFEYFSETQRNKGNFPGRFSGRQFSNSRSEMNVSTLELGDSALYLCASSLGLTGGTEAFFGQGTRLTVV.